This entry is about one T cell receptor (beta chain). Trimming at V came to 3 bases and at J to 7 bases, leaving 1 base not matched to a gene. The germline V gene encodes CDR1 SGHNT and CDR2 YYREEE (reference sequence). The CDR3 sequence is 13 residues long. This sample is part of a study of T cell changes during pregnancy in multiple sclerosis. Sequenced by immunoSEQ multiplex PCR; TCRdb stores in-frame clones only, minus some. The table shows roughly 70,000 clones, with around nine tenths occurring only once. The gene calls are TRBV5-4 and TRBJ1-6; 7 nucleotides align to TRBD1. The sequencing used peripheral blood, collected in the third trimester of pregnancy. This receptor was identified in a female donor with multiple sclerosis, enrolled in a pregnancy study. The CDR3 coding sequence is TGTGCCAGCAGCTGGGGACAGAATTCACCCCTCCACTTT. This codes for CASSWGQNSPLHF.